These 3 T cell receptor beta chains were sequenced from one sample in a study of blood T cell repertoires in COVID-19 (dated by TCRdb to 2020 to 2022). The protocol used for the library was the immunoSEQ multiplex PCR assay. The table comes from immuneACCESS by way of TCRdb, which keeps in-frame sequences with V and J called. Part of the clones is missing from these tables; in studies checked, under half for an unresolved V gene and the rest for unknown reasons. Across this sample there are more than 11,000 clones, with approximately 90% seen only once. Clones ranked in the top ten supply roughly 15% of the sample. Material for sequencing was peripheral blood. These TCRs come from a man aged 45-60 years with active COVID-19.

This sequence joins TRBV3-1 (or the pseudogene TRBV3-2) and TRBJ2-3, with a possible D match to TRBD2 (5 bases). Trimming took 0 bases from V and 6 from J, leaving 10 bases between them. CDR3 size: 14 residues. Looked up from germline, CDR1 is LGHDT and CDR2 is YNNKEL (reference sequence). The CDR3 sequence is CASSQEGGRDTQYF. The CDR3 nucleotides read TGTGCCAGCAGCCAAGAAGGAGGCCGCGATACGCAGTATTTT.

In this sample, this clone turned up a few times. The chain combines TRBV10-3 with TRBJ1-5; D not certain. The V end lost 3 bases, the J end lost 3 bases, and 18 bases lay between the germline ends. The CDR3 has 17 amino acids. Germline CDR1 is ENHRY and CDR2 is SYGVKD. The CDR3 is CAISDSHGGLNNQPQHF. The CDR3 DNA follows: TGTGCCATCAGTGACTCCCACGGAGGTTTAAACAATCAGCCCCAGCATTTT.

The V call is TRBV3-1 (or the pseudogene TRBV3-2), the J call TRBJ2-7, with 10 bases that match TRBD2. The germline V gene encodes CDR1 LGHDT and CDR2 YNNKEL (reference sequence). Trimming removed 4 bases from V and 0 bases from J; junction bases left unmatched: 0. The CDR3 length is 14 residues. This CDR3 reads CASSLAGGSYEQYF. CDR3 in DNA: TGTGCCAGCAGCCTAGCGGGGGGCTCCTACGAGCAGTACTTC.